Shown below are 6 T cell receptor beta chains from a single sample sequenced in a study of response to subunit inactivated influenza vaccine. TCRdb re-derived calls from the RT-PCR reads in MiXCR, one entry per CDR3 protein. In the table there are around 650,000 distinct CDR3 sequences, 15% to 17% of which are singletons. Sequenced material: PBMCs from blood, taken approximately 13 days after vaccination. The receptors were gathered from a man aged 50-60 years who received an inactivated influenza vaccine.

This clonotype was counted between two and nine times. The chain has TRBV7-2 and TRBJ1-2; D is unresolved. Germline lookup yields CDR1 SGHTA and CDR2 FQGNSA. V dropped 2 bases and J dropped 1 base, with 11 bases sitting between them. There are 15 residues in the CDR3. The CDR3 bases are TGTGCCAGCAGCTTAATTGTTGGGGATAACTATGGCTACACCTTC. It yields the protein CASSLIVGDNYGYTF.

This clonotype was observed at least ten times. The chain links TRBV18 to TRBJ2-3, with unresolved D. Germline V gene data show CDR1 as KGHSH and CDR2 as LQKENI. V was pared by 4 bases and J by 0 bases, with 5 bases between. This CDR3 is 13 amino acids long. CDR3 residues: CASSLYSTDTQYF. DNA of the CDR3: TGTGCCAGCTCACTCTATAGCACAGATACGCAGTATTTT. Full variable domain (missing parts from reference TRBV18 and TRBJ2-3): NAGVMQNPRHLVRRRGQEARLRCSPMKGHSHVYWYRQLPEEGLKFMVYLQKENIIDESGMPKERFSAEFPKEGPSILRIQQVVRGDSAAYFCASSLYSTDTQYFGPGTRLTVL.

This sequence joins TRBV19 and TRBJ1-5; D might be TRBD1 (5 bases). The germline V gene has CDR1 LNHDA and CDR2 SQIVND (reference sequence). The CDR3 sequence is 14 residues long. V was pared by 4 bases and J by 3 bases, with 10 bases between. CDR3 nucleotide sequence: TGTGCCAGTAGTAGGAGGGGATACAATCAGCCCCAGCATTTT. This codes for CASSRRGYNQPQHF.

The chain joins TRBV13 to TRBJ2-7; D unresolved. Trimming took 0 bases from V and 2 from J, leaving 14 bases between them. The CDR3 length is 16 residues. CDR1 and CDR2 from the germline V gene are PRHDT and FYEKMQ (reference sequence). The CDR3 DNA sequence: TGTGCCAGCAGCTTAGGCCGCATCGGCGAGACCTACGAGCAGTACTTC. Its translation is CASSLGRIGETYEQYF. Combining the CDR3 with reference TRBV13 and TRBJ2-7 gives the whole variable domain AAGVIQSPRHLIKEKRETATLKCYPIPRHDTVYWYQQGPGQDPQFLISFYEKMQSDKGSIPDRFSAQQFSDYHSELNMSSLELGDSALYFCASSLGRIGETYEQYFGPGTRLTVT.

In this sample, this clonotype turned up a few times. This sequence joins TRBV10-3 and TRBJ2-7; D is uncertain. Trimming left V 0 bases short and J 3 bases short, with 12 bases between. The CDR3 is made up of 15 amino acids. Germline V gene data show CDR1 as ENHRY and CDR2 as SYGVKD. The CDR3 sequence: CAISESIGLDYEQYF. The CDR3 DNA reads TGTGCCATCAGTGAGTCTATTGGCCTAGACTACGAGCAGTACTTC.

This clonotype showed up just a few times. The J gene is TRBJ2-4, the V gene TRBV7-2, with 9 bases identical to TRBD1. The germline V gene has CDR1 SGHTA and CDR2 FQGNSA. V shed 4 bases and J 7 bases; nucleotides not matched to a gene: 2. The CDR3 totals 13 residues. The CDR3 reads CASSWDRDNIQYF. The DNA of the CDR3 is TGTGCCAGCAGCTGGGACAGGGACAACATTCAGTACTTC.